These T cell receptor beta chains were read from a single sample in a study of beta chain features in type 1 diabetes. Method: immunoSEQ multiplex PCR; TCRdb's copy keeps in-frame clones and lacks some. The sample shows hundreds of thousands of clones, roughly 13% of them seen only once. Sample: naive CD4+ T cells from blood. All receptors derive from a woman aged 40 to 50 in good health. CDR3s include the opening cysteine and the closing phenylalanine or tryptophan. A D gene is named only where the DNA matches it firmly. Size is stated for part of the rows, as once, few or many counts, or as a class when the clone is expanded.

cdr3_length	clone_size	v_call	d_call	j_call	cdr3_aa	cdr3_nt
17	many	TRBV7-2	.	TRBJ2-4	CASSHPGARVAKNIQYF	TGTGCCAGCAGCCACCCAGGCGCCCGCGTAGCCAAAAACATTCAGTACTTC
19	.	TRBV9	.	TRBJ1-1	CASSVTVSSSRGWNTEAFF	TGTGCCAGCAGCGTAACAGTAAGCTCCTCTAGGGGATGGAACACTGAAGCTTTCTTT
16	.	TRBV6-5	.	TRBJ2-3	CASSSPWDTSTDTQYF	TGTGCCAGCAGTTCACCATGGGACACTAGCACAGATACGCAGTATTTT
16	.	TRBV9	.	TRBJ2-3	CASSVNPWGGGDTQYF	TGTGCCAGCAGCGTGAACCCCTGGGGGGGCGGAGATACGCAGTATTTT
19	few	TRBV27	TRBD1	TRBJ2-7	CASSLLLKGQGGDSYEQYF	TGTGCCAGCAGCCTACTCCTTAAGGGACAGGGAGGAGACTCCTACGAGCAGTACTTC
15	few	TRBV5-1	TRBD2	TRBJ2-3	CASSPGLADTDTQYF	TGCGCCAGCAGCCCAGGACTAGCGGACACAGATACGCAGTATTTT
15	.	TRBV5-1	.	TRBJ2-5	CASSFPDLREETQYF	TGCGCCAGCAGCTTTCCTGATCTGAGGGAAGAGACCCAGTACTTC
13	.	TRBV6-4	.	TRBJ2-1	CASSDSAGNEQFF	TGTGCCAGCAGTGACTCAGCCGGCAATGAGCAGTTCTTC
16	few	TRBV7-2	TRBD2	TRBJ2-3	CASSFWASGGTDTQYF	TGTGCCAGCAGCTTTTGGGCTAGCGGGGGCACAGATACGCAGTATTTT
15	few	TRBV5-1	.	TRBJ2-6	CASSLKSSGANVLTF	TGCGCCAGCAGCTTAAAGAGTTCTGGGGCCAACGTCCTGACTTTC
16	.	TRBV6-5	TRBD1	TRBJ2-1	CASSYSRDRGGNEQFF	TGTGCCAGCAGTTACTCTAGGGACAGGGGTGGAAATGAGCAGTTCTTC
16	few	TRBV5-4	TRBD2	TRBJ2-3	CASSLALAGVRDTQYF	TGTGCCAGCAGCCTGGCGCTAGCGGGGGTTCGAGATACGCAGTATTTT
14	few	TRBV5-4	TRBD1	TRBJ1-3	CASSPGGAGNTIYF	TGTGCCAGCAGCCCAGGGGGTGCTGGAAACACCATATATTTT
14	.	TRBV4-1	.	TRBJ1-5	CASSQVSTDQPQHF	TGCGCCAGCAGCCAAGTCTCGACTGATCAGCCCCAGCATTTT
14	.	TRBV19	.	TRBJ1-2	CASRPQGRDYGYTF	TGTGCCAGCCGCCCCCAGGGCCGGGACTATGGCTACACCTTC
14	.	TRBV18	.	TRBJ2-2	CASSRPGNTGELFF	TGTGCCAGCTCACGCCCAGGGAACACCGGGGAGCTGTTTTTT
17	.	TRBV18	TRBD1	TRBJ2-6	CASSPQQGNSGANVLTF	TGTGCCAGCTCACCGCAACAGGGGAACTCTGGGGCCAACGTCCTGACTTTC
16	.	TRBV23-1	TRBD1	TRBJ2-7	CASRPFDGTASYEQYF	TGCGCCAGCAGACCTTTCGACGGGACAGCCTCCTACGAGCAGTACTTC
15	.	TRBV7-8	.	TRBJ2-7	CASTGNQGFSYEQYF	TGTGCCAGCACCGGAAACCAGGGTTTCTCCTACGAGCAGTACTTC
12	.	TRBV6-5	.	TRBJ2-7	CASRKTSYEQYF	TGTGCCAGCAGGAAGACTAGCTACGAGCAGTACTTC
16	.	TRBV18	.	TRBJ2-4	CASSRQDPLAKNIQYF	TGTGCCAGCTCCCGACAGGACCCCTTAGCCAAAAACATTCAGTACTTC
12	.	TRBV6-1	TRBD1	TRBJ1-2	CASSIPGQGVLF	TGTGCCAGCAGTATCCCGGGACAGGGCGTACTCTTC
16	.	TRBV6-5	TRBD1	TRBJ2-7	CASSSIAGTGGYEQYF	TGTGCCAGCAGTTCCATCGCCGGGACAGGGGGCTACGAGCAGTACTTC
15	.	TRBV5-4	.	TRBJ2-6	CASSRQDSGANVLTF	TGTGCCAGCAGCCGACAGGACTCTGGGGCCAACGTCCTGACTTTC
12	few	TRBV7-9	.	TRBJ2-3	CASRVALDTQYF	TGTGCCAGCAGGGTCGCGTTAGATACGCAGTATTTT
15	.	TRBV9	TRBD1	TRBJ2-3	CASSVDRGQADTQYF	TGTGCCAGCAGCGTAGACAGGGGGCAGGCAGATACGCAGTATTTT
15	few	TRBV5-1	.	TRBJ2-7	CASSLDGASGNEQYF	TGCGCCAGCAGCTTGGATGGGGCTTCTGGAAACGAGCAGTACTTC
15	.	TRBV5-4	.	TRBJ1-4	CASSLDPGNDEKLFF	TGTGCCAGCAGCTTGGACCCGGGAAATGATGAAAAACTGTTTTTT
14	.	TRBV7-8	.	TRBJ1-1	CASSLVGRNTEAFF	TGTGCCAGCAGCTTAGTCGGGAGGAACACTGAAGCTTTCTTT
13	.	TRBV29-1	TRBD1	TRBJ1-2	CSATGGAGYGYTF	TGCAGCGCTACAGGGGGCGCGGGATATGGCTACACCTTC
17	.	TRBV9	.	TRBJ2-1	CASSVAAGRGTYNEQFF	TGTGCCAGCAGCGTAGCCGCGGGGAGGGGGACCTACAATGAGCAGTTCTTC
15	few	TRBV5-1	TRBD2	TRBJ2-1	CASSLSGGRYNEQFF	TGCGCCAGCAGCTTAAGCGGGGGGAGGTACAATGAGCAGTTCTTC